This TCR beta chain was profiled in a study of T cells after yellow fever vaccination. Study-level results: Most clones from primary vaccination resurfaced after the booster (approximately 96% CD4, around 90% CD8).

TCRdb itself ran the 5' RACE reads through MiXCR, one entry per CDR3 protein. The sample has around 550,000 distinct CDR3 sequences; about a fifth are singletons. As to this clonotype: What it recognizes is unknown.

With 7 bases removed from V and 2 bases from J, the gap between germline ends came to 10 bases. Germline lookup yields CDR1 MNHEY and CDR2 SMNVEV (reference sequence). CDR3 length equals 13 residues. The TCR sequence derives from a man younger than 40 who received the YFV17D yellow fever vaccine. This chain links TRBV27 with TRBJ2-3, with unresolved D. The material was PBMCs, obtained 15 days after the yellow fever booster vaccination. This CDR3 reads CASTHPNTDTQYF. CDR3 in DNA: TGTGCCAGCACCCATCCTAACACAGATACGCAGTATTTT.